This T cell receptor (beta chain) originates from a study of response to subunit inactivated influenza vaccine. TCRdb redid the calling of the RT-PCR reads with MiXCR, one entry per CDR3 protein. In the table there are some 540,000 distinct CDR3 sequences, around 21% of which are singletons. This clonotype appeared once. A further study also used this sample, focusing on T cells expressing NK-cell markers. That source reports: 5'RACE template switching with UMIs produced the TCR beta cDNA. According to the study, TCR beta repertoires originated from sorted CD3+CD56+NKG2C+, CD3+CD56+NKG2C- and CD3+CD56-NKG2C+ T cells. Where a handful of donors were concerned, these clonotypes also led the CD3+CD56-NKG2C+ fraction.

The sequence came from a man aged 45-60 years who received an inactivated influenza vaccine. The sample here was CD4+ T cells sorted from PBMCs, taken roughly 13 days after vaccination.

This CDR3 is CSARALGGPGELFF. Here the CDR3 DNA reads TGCAGTGCTAGGGCCTTGGGGGGGCCCGGGGAGCTGTTTTTT. The J gene is TRBJ2-2, the V gene TRBV20-1, with D perhaps TRBD2 (7 bases). The V end lost 3 bases, the J end lost 6 bases, and 14 bases lay between the germline ends. The CDR3 contains 14 residues. Germline V lookup: CDR1 DFQATT, CDR2 SNEGSKA (reference sequence).